Described below is a single T cell receptor (beta chain) sequence and its context. Its antigen remains unidentified. Oncomine TCR Beta short-read sequencing was applied to DNA from cultured CD4+ T cells. From CD4+ T cells that had been cultured, genomic DNA was extracted. In TCRdb, the PCR reads were re-called with MiXCR into one record per CDR3 protein. This table has 15,000 to 20,000 distinct CDR3 sequences, 44% appearing once. Indicated treatment: approximately 9-day PBMC culture with coronavirus spike peptide pools or control peptides (ViraFEST assay). ViraFEST relied on peptide pools to expand antigen-specific T cells; the TCRs were sequenced afterward. The data were taken from a study of vaccination and CD4 T cells after COVID-19. Study as a whole: No peptide, an HIV-1 Nef pool, or a CEFX pool was what each control culture received. General study results and limits: Analysis of convalescent patients found that 304 of 307 vaccine-specific clones were spike mono-reactive.

The germline V and J ends were trimmed by 7 bases and 3 bases, with 11 bases remaining between them. Germline values: CDR1 LNHDA, CDR2 SQIVND (reference sequence). The CDR3 totals 13 residues. This chain connects TRBV19 to TRBJ2-3; D remains ambiguous. The source material was CD4+ T cells from blood, cultured in vitro, sampled before SARS-CoV-2 vaccination. The clonotype was recovered from a human donor who had recovered from COVID-19. The CDR3 is CASTGFSTDTQYF. CDR3 DNA: TGTGCCAGTACAGGATTTAGTACAGATACGCAGTATTTT.